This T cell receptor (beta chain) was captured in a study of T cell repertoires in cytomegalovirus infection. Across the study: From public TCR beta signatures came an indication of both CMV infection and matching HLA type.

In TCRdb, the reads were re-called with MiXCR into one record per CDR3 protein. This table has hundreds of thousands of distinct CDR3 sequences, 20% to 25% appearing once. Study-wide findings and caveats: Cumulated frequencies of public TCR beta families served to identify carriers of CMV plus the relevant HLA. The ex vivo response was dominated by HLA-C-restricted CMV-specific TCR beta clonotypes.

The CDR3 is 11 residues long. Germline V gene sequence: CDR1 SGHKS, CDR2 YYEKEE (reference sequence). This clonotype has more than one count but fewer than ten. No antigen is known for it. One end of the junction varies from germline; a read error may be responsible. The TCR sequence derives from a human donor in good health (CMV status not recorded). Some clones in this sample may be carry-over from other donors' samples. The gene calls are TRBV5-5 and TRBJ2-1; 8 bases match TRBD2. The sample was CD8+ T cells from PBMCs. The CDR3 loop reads CASKSWGLDIF. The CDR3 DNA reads TGTGCCAGCAAATCCTGGGGACTAGATATCTTC.